One and the same sample provided the 21 T cell receptor beta chains below, sequenced in a study of T-cell reconstitution after alpha-beta-depleted transplantation in children listed by TCRdb under 2016. The treatment or condition label, as the study defines it: allogeneic hematopoietic cell transplantation with graft depleted of TCRalphabeta T cells and CD19 B cells. The library was produced with PCR. Instrument on record: Illumina HiSeq 2500. TCR libraries were prepared with molecular barcoding, using unique molecular identifiers to normalize TCRbeta repertoire quantification. Clones were called with MiXCR by TCRdb after fastp trimmed the public reads at Q25, and only in-frame beta chains were retained. Merged by CDR3 protein, the rows form single entries marked with the most common genes and DNA. Here the sample has around 800,000 distinct CDR3 sequences; around 15% occur a single time. The ten largest clonotypes hold 5% of the sample.

The sample in question was PBMCs, mostly from graft donor cells, obtained 360 days after TCRalphabeta/CD19-depleted stem cell transplant. The receptors shown here come from a male patient younger than 18 who had a stem cell transplant for acute lymphoblastic leukemia, so the T cells may come from the graft donor.

The chain is built from TRBV4-2 and TRBJ2-1; TRBD1 or TRBD2 may be the D gene (6 bases each). The V gene's germline CDR1 is LGHNA and CDR2 YNFKEQ. This CDR3 is built from 18 residues. V lost 3 bases and J 0 bases, leaving 18 bases between the germline ends. CDR3 protein: CASSHPEGDRSSYNEQFF. CDR3 coding DNA: TGTGCCAGCAGCCATCCGGAGGGGGACCGGAGCTCCTACAATGAGCAGTTCTTC.

The rearrangement links TRBV4-1 to TRBJ2-5; unclear D gene. The CDR3 consists of 18 residues. The germline gives CDR1 MGHRA, CDR2 YSYEKL. With 0 bases removed from V and 7 bases from J, the gap between germline ends came to 24 bases. Here the CDR3 DNA reads TGCGCCAGCAGCCAAGATCCCGGCAGACCTATTCTAGGGTGGACCCAGTACTTC. Amino acid sequence: CASSQDPGRPILGWTQYF.

The J gene is TRBJ1-1, the V gene TRBV12-3 or TRBV12-4, with unresolved D. The CDR3 is 14 residues long. The ends were cut back, 3 bases at V and 5 bases at J, with 13 bases in the middle. CDR3 amino acids: CASSFGPTGTEAFF. CDR3 sequence (DNA): TGTGCCAGCAGTTTCGGGCCTACCGGGACTGAAGCTTTCTTT.

The chain is built from TRBV11-2 and TRBJ1-1; D is unclear. Looked up from germline, CDR1 is SGHAT and CDR2 is FQNNGV. The CDR3 consists of 17 residues. V was clipped by 1 base and J by 0 bases, with 15 bases between them. The CDR3 coding sequence is TGTGCCAGCAGCTTAGGGGCAGGATTTTGGTTGAACACTGAAGCTTTCTTT. Translated, it gives CASSLGAGFWLNTEAFF.

The chain is built from TRBV5-1 and TRBJ2-7, with D tentatively TRBD1 or TRBD2 (5 bases each). The CDR3 is 21 residues long. V was trimmed by 2 bases and J by 1 base, leaving 31 bases between them. The germline gives CDR1 SGHRS, CDR2 YFSETQ. This CDR3 is CASSFLWGLGRGRTSSYEQYF. CDR3 DNA: TGCGCCAGCAGCTTTCTCTGGGGCCTTGGACGAGGGAGAACCAGTTCCTACGAGCAGTACTTC.

The chain recombines TRBV5-1 with TRBJ2-1; D remains unclear. The CDR3 is made up of 14 amino acids. V shed 0 bases and J shed 5 bases, with 9 bases lying between them. Germline V gene sequence: CDR1 SGHRS, CDR2 YFSETQ. CDR3 sequence: CASSLGSLNNEQFF. As DNA, the CDR3 is TGCGCCAGCAGCTTGGGAAGTCTTAACAATGAGCAGTTCTTC.

The DNA for the CDR3 is TGCAGTGCATCCCGTAGCGGGAGGGTCTACGAGCAGTACTTC. Encoded protein: CSASRSGRVYEQYF. J is TRBJ2-7 and V is TRBV20-1; 11 bases match TRBD2. V dropped 6 bases and J dropped 3; count of bases not matched to a gene: 7. Looked up from germline, CDR1 is DFQATT and CDR2 is SNEGSKA (reference sequence). The CDR3 is 14 amino acids.

This clonotype was picked up one time. The rearrangement links TRBV20-1 to TRBJ2-1, with D unresolved. V was clipped by 3 bases and J by 0 bases, with 12 bases between them. Germline V lookup: CDR1 DFQATT, CDR2 SNEGSKA (reference sequence). The CDR3 covers 15 residues. CDR3 bases: TGCAGTGCTAGGGAAGCGCCGAGCTCCTACAATGAGCAGTTCTTC. As protein: CSAREAPSSYNEQFF.

The V call is TRBV11-2, the J call TRBJ2-5; perhaps TRBD2 as D (5 bases). The CDR3 runs 13 residues. Germline CDR1 is SGHAT and CDR2 is FQNNGV. Trimming shortened V by 1 base and J by 4 bases, and 7 bases separated the two germline ends. CDR3: CASSLVSAETQYF. CDR3 nucleotide sequence: TGTGCCAGCAGCTTAGTTAGCGCAGAGACCCAGTACTTC.

This clonotype showed up just a few times. V gene TRBV24-1 combines with J gene TRBJ2-7; TRBD2 agrees at 7 bases. Germline lookup yields CDR1 KGHDR and CDR2 SFDVKD. V shed 6 bases, J shed 5 bases, and the junction held 9 bases outside the gene matches. The length of the CDR3 is 14 residues. The CDR3 DNA follows: TGTGCCACCAGTCAACTCGGGAGGTTTAACGAGCAGTACTTC. It yields the protein CATSQLGRFNEQYF.

This clonotype came up a few times. The chain recombines TRBV12-3 or TRBV12-4 with TRBJ2-7, with 7 positions matching TRBD1. Germline trimming cut 6 bases from V and 3 bases from J; bases unmatched to any gene: 11. CDR3 length: 15 amino acids. The CDR3 is CASSTTGTADYEQYF. CDR3 in DNA: TGTGCCAGCAGCACAACCGGGACAGCCGACTACGAGCAGTACTTC.

This chain uses TRBV4-2 with TRBJ2-7, with 12 bases fitting TRBD2. Germline V gives CDR1 LGHNA, CDR2 YNFKEQ. Losses at the gene ends were 2 bases for V and 5 bases for J; bases not matched to a gene: 7. This CDR3 has 16 residues. The CDR3 region has the DNA TGTGCCAGCAGCCAAAGCTTGACTAGCGGGAGACACGAGCAGTACTTC. It is translated as CASSQSLTSGRHEQYF.

The chain joins TRBV13 to TRBJ2-7; 7 bases are a match to TRBD2. Germline-derived CDR1 and CDR2 are PRHDT and FYEKMQ (reference sequence). V trimming: 5 bases; J trimming: 2 bases; junction bases outside the gene matches: 9. The CDR3 is 15 residues long. The CDR3 sequence is CASSPGLEWTYEQYF. For the CDR3, the DNA is TGTGCCAGCAGCCCAGGACTAGAGTGGACCTACGAGCAGTACTTC.

This clonotype was detected ten times or more. V usage is TRBV5-1 and J usage is TRBJ1-1; no firm D call. The CDR3 length is 14 residues. CDR1 and CDR2 (germline): SGHRS, YFSETQ. The germline V and J ends were trimmed by 1 base and 0 bases, with 7 bases remaining between them. The CDR3 here is CASSLTTVNTEAFF. The CDR3 DNA sequence: TGCGCCAGCAGCTTGACCACGGTGAACACTGAAGCTTTCTTT.

In this sample, this clonotype turned up a few times. J is TRBJ2-7 and V is TRBV27; 9 nucleotides match TRBD2. Germline CDR1 is MNHEY and CDR2 is SMNVEV (reference sequence). V dropped 2 bases and J dropped 6; count of bases not matched to a gene: 5. This CDR3 comprises 14 residues. CDR3 residues: CASSLGGRALEQYF. CDR3 nucleotide sequence: TGTGCCAGCAGTTTAGGCGGGAGGGCCCTCGAGCAGTACTTC.

The V and J genes are TRBV2 and TRBJ1-5; D is possibly TRBD1 (6 bases). Trimming removed 7 bases from V and 2 bases from J, with 12 bases in between. The CDR3 covers 14 residues. Germline V gene data show CDR1 as SNHLY and CDR2 as FYNNEI. CDR3 sequence (DNA): TGTGCCAGCACCACGAACAGGGGCAATCAGCCCCAGCATTTT. It specifies CASTTNRGNQPQHF.

This clonotype was counted many times. The chain joins TRBV12-3 or TRBV12-4 to TRBJ2-1; 8 nucleotides match TRBD2. Unmatched junction bases numbered 16, after V lost 3 bases and J lost 12 bases. The CDR3 runs to 16 residues. This chain's CDR3 is CASSFSLLAGTGGQFF. Written as DNA, the CDR3 is TGTGCCAGCAGTTTCTCGCTGCTAGCGGGCACCGGAGGGCAGTTCTTC.

This clonotype was found a few times. The chain combines TRBV9 with TRBJ2-1; no clear D. V was trimmed by 3 bases and J by 8 bases, leaving 9 bases between them. Germline assignment: CDR1 SGDLS and CDR2 YYNGEE. The CDR3 sequence is 12 residues long. DNA for the CDR3: TGTGCCAGCAGCGCCCTTAACCATGAGCAGTTCTTC. As protein: CASSALNHEQFF.

This clonotype was seen only a few times. The CDR3 loop is CATTNWFSDTQYF. CDR3 bases: TGTGCCACCACGAATTGGTTTTCAGATACGCAGTATTTT. The V call is TRBV19, the J call TRBJ2-3; D is undetermined. Trimming shortened V by 10 bases and J by 4 bases, and 15 bases separated the two germline ends. The CDR3 spans 13 residues. CDR1 LNHDA and CDR2 SQIVND come from the germline V gene (reference sequence).

This clonotype was observed a few times. The J gene is TRBJ2-7, the V gene TRBV4-1, with 8 bases aligning to TRBD2. The CDR3 runs to 14 residues. Germline-derived CDR1 and CDR2 are MGHRA and YSYEKL. Trimming at V came to 2 bases and at J to 3 bases, leaving 3 bases not matched to a gene. CDR3 nucleotide sequence: TGCGCCAGCAGCCAAACTACTAGCGGCTACGAGCAGTACTTC. This translates into CASSQTTSGYEQYF.

V is TRBV5-1 and J is TRBJ2-3; D gene unclear. CDR3 length equals 15 residues. Germline V gene data show CDR1 as SGHRS and CDR2 as YFSETQ. V was cut by 1 base and J by 6 bases, with 15 bases left in between. The CDR3 region is CASSLSYRRSDTQYF. In DNA, the CDR3 is TGCGCCAGCAGCTTGAGTTACCGGAGATCCGATACGCAGTATTTT.